This T cell receptor (beta chain) was obtained from a study of HIV-infected children after antiretroviral therapy interruption. Across the whole study: All children had CD4+ count above 500 and viral load below 50 copies/ml. EBV and CMV exposure was recorded in most children. Notes on the study in general: By the end of treatment interruption, naive CD4+ clonality (Gini) increased.

From germline, CDR1 is SNHLY and CDR2 FYNNEI. The CDR3 is 14 residues long. Trimming cost V 10 bases and J 0 bases, with 13 bases left between them. Of note for this clonotype: What it recognizes is unknown.

Treatment: PENTA 11 planned treatment interruption arm or continuous ART arm. The TCR library was built from RNA with a 3' RACE protocol and unique molecular identifiers. A single record per CDR3 protein comes from TCRdb applying MiXCR to the 3' RACE reads. The sample carries under 50,000 distinct CDR3 sequences, around 4% recorded once. This TCR was sampled from a pool of human donors with HIV. The sequencing here drew on CD45RA+ CD4+ T cells from PBMCs, pooled from several time points, taken from a donor given antiretroviral therapy, either interrupted or continuous. Noted subset: naive CD4+ CD45RA+ CD45RO- T cells. The chain couples TRBV2 to TRBJ2-1; D gene unclear. CDR3 nucleotide sequence: TGTGCCACCAGACTGGAGAGCTCCTACAATGAGCAGTTCTTC. It encodes CATRLESSYNEQFF.